Each of the 19 T cell receptor beta chains below was sequenced from the same sample in a study of blood T cell repertoires in COVID-19. Using immunoSEQ multiplex PCR, the repertoire was profiled, and TCRdb retains in-frame clones only, with some absent. The sample carries tens of thousands of clones, over 80% recorded once. The sequenced sample consisted of peripheral blood. The receptors were sampled from a man at least 80 years old with active or convalescent COVID-19.

The chain couples TRBV6-4 to TRBJ2-7, with a weak D call TRBD1 (5 bases). Germline V gene data show CDR1 as MRHNA and CDR2 as SNTAGT. The CDR3 length is 12 residues. The CDR3 loop is CTEFRGLREQYF. The CDR3 DNA reads TGTACCGAATTTAGGGGTTTACGGGAGCAGTACTTC.

The V call is TRBV4-2, the J call TRBJ2-3; a weak D match, TRBD2 (5 bases). The CDR3 is 16 residues long. Trimming took off 0 bases at V and 2 bases at J, with 12 bases between the two ends. Germline lookup yields CDR1 LGHNA and CDR2 YNFKEQ. The CDR3: CASSQDKRLITDTQYF. The CDR3 DNA reads as TGTGCCAGCAGCCAAGACAAGCGGCTTATCACAGATACGCAGTATTTT.

The chain couples TRBV5-4 to TRBJ2-6; TRBD1 aligns across 8 bases. This CDR3 is built from 17 residues. V was pared by 2 bases and J by 1 base, with 5 bases of the junction left unmatched. Germline CDR1 SGHNT, CDR2 YYREEE (reference sequence). CDR3 DNA: TGTGCCAGCAGCTTAAGACAGGGGTGGTCTGGGGCCAACGTCCTGACTTTC. This encodes CASSLRQGWSGANVLTF.

V usage is TRBV2 and J usage is TRBJ2-1, with TRBD2 matching over 8 bases. This CDR3 has 13 amino acids. V lost 11 bases and J lost 12; bases outside the gene matches: 15. The germline gives CDR1 SNHLY, CDR2 FYNNEI. Here the CDR3 DNA reads TGTGCCGGAAAGAAGTCCCGGGAGGGCCCGCAGTTCTTC. Translation gives CAGKKSREGPQFF.

This clone was observed a few times. The chain recombines TRBV27 with TRBJ1-4; 7 bases match TRBD1. Germline V lookup: CDR1 MNHEY, CDR2 SMNVEV (reference sequence). V trimming: 6 bases; J trimming: 5 bases; junction bases outside the gene matches: 9. The CDR3 runs to 15 residues. The CDR3 DNA follows: TGTGCCAGCAGACCACGACAGGGTTGGAATGAAAAACTGTTTTTT. This translates into CASRPRQGWNEKLFF.

V gene TRBV5-6 combines with J gene TRBJ1-2; 10 bases fit TRBD1. The germline CDR1 and CDR2 sequences are SGHDT and YYEEEE. V was pared by 5 bases and J by 7 bases, with 5 bases of the junction left unmatched. This CDR3 region has 13 residues. The CDR3 here is CASSPDRGFGYTF. CDR3 coding DNA: TGTGCCAGCAGTCCGGACAGGGGGTTTGGCTACACCTTC.

The chain joins TRBV5-4 to TRBJ2-5; D gene uncertain. Germline loops: CDR1 SGHNT, CDR2 YYREEE (reference sequence). V was pared by 0 bases and J by 1 base, with 10 bases between. The CDR3 sequence is 15 residues long. The CDR3 here is CASSLEVGSQETQYF. In DNA form, the CDR3 reads TGTGCCAGCAGCTTGGAAGTCGGTAGCCAAGAGACCCAGTACTTC. Full variable domain (remainder filled in from reference TRBV5-4 and TRBJ2-5): ETGVTQSPTHLIKTRGQQVTLRCSSQSGHNTVSWYQQALGQGPQFIFQYYREEENGRGNFPPRFSGLQFPNYSSELNVNALELDDSALYLCASSLEVGSQETQYFGPGTRLLVL.

The chain has TRBV6-5 and TRBJ2-7; D is possibly TRBD2 (6 bases). The CDR3 extends over 14 amino acids. Trimming left V 8 bases short and J 0 bases short, with 14 bases between. Germline CDR1 MNHEY, CDR2 SVGAGI. Written as DNA, the CDR3 is TGTGCCAGCGGATGGGGGACTGTCTCCTACGAGCAGTACTTC. Translating gives CASGWGTVSYEQYF.

This clone was recorded once. The chain joins TRBV10-3 to TRBJ1-1, with TRBD1 matching over 9 bases. The CDR3 extends over 15 amino acids. CDR1 and CDR2 from the germline V gene are ENHRY and SYGVKD. V trimming: 4 bases; J trimming: 5 bases; junction bases outside the gene matches: 8. In nucleotides, the CDR3 is TGTGCCATCAGTGGGGCCGGGACAGGGCTGACTGAAGCTTTCTTT. It codes for CAISGAGTGLTEAFF.

The V call is TRBV28, the J call TRBJ1-5; TRBD1 aligns across 7 bases. Germline V lookup: CDR1 MDHEN, CDR2 SYDVKM. CDR3 length equals 15 residues. The J segment lost 2 bases and the V segment lost 5 bases, leaving 6 bases of the junction unmatched. CDR3: CASSPDRVGNQPQHF. The DNA of the CDR3 is TGTGCCAGCAGTCCCGACAGGGTTGGCAATCAGCCCCAGCATTTT.

The V and J genes are TRBV11-2 and TRBJ2-7; TRBD1 agrees at 7 bases. The CDR3 has 14 amino acids. Germline CDR1 SGHAT, CDR2 FQNNGV. V was pared by 5 bases and J by 0 bases, with 4 bases of the junction left unmatched. The CDR3, as DNA: TGTGCCAGCAGCAGGGACAGCCTCTCCTACGAGCAGTACTTC. Translation: CASSRDSLSYEQYF.

The CDR3 DNA follows: TGCACCAGCAGCCAAGGGGTTAGCCAGAACCAAGAGACCCAGTACTTC. It yields the protein CTSSQGVSQNQETQYF. The chain links TRBV1 to TRBJ2-5; the table assigns TRBD2, which was not confirmed against the DNA. TRBV1 is recorded as a pseudogene. The CDR3 contains 16 residues.

The J gene is TRBJ1-2, the V gene TRBV7-9; D remains ambiguous. Trimming removed 5 bases at V and 0 bases at J, with 4 bases between. CDR3 length: 12 residues. Germline CDR1 is SEHNR and CDR2 is FQNEAQ (reference sequence). The CDR3 sequence: CASSRTNYGYTF. CDR3 DNA: TGTGCCAGCAGCCGTACTAACTATGGCTACACCTTC. The full variable domain, completed using reference TRBV7-9 and TRBJ1-2, is DTGVSQNPRHKITKRGQNVTFRCDPISEHNRLYWYRQTLGQGPEFLTYFQNEAQLEKSRLLSDRFSAERPKGSFSTLEIQRTEQGDSAMYLCASSRTNYGYTFGSGTRLTVV.

The chain joins TRBV2 to TRBJ1-6, with D perhaps matching TRBD1 (6 bases). From germline, CDR1 is SNHLY and CDR2 FYNNEI. Trimming shortened V by 10 bases and J by 14 bases, and 21 bases separated the two germline ends. This CDR3 contains 13 residues. The CDR3 sequence: CATSGQQIQALHF. CDR3 nucleotides: TGTGCCACCTCGGGACAACAGATTCAAGCCCTCCACTTT.

The V and J genes are TRBV28 and TRBJ1-5, with unresolved D. Germline V lookup: CDR1 MDHEN, CDR2 SYDVKM. With 5 bases removed from V and 3 bases from J, the gap between germline ends came to 14 bases. The CDR3 spans 15 residues. CDR3 coding DNA: TGTGCCAGCAGTCGGGGATACATTGTCAATCAGCCCCAGCATTTT. Its protein is CASSRGYIVNQPQHF.

The rearrangement links TRBV28 to TRBJ1-2; TRBD1 agrees at 9 bases. The ends lost 7 bases at V and 0 bases at J; junction bases unmatched: 6. There are 15 residues in the CDR3. The germline V gene has CDR1 MDHEN and CDR2 SYDVKM. The CDR3 is CASTTTGGTNYGYTF. The CDR3 DNA is TGTGCCAGCACGACGACAGGGGGGACTAACTATGGCTACACCTTC.

The chain couples TRBV6-2 or TRBV6-3 to TRBJ2-1; 13 positions match TRBD2. CDR1 and CDR2 from the germline V gene are MNHEY and SVGEGT. With 4 bases clipped from V and 10 bases from J, the junction kept 13 bases outside the gene matches. The CDR3 has 17 residues. CDR3 residues: CASSLSLGLAGVREQFF. The CDR3 bases are TGTGCCAGCAGTTTGAGTCTCGGACTAGCGGGAGTTCGCGAGCAGTTCTTC.

This clone has a handful of counts. V usage is TRBV10-1 and J usage is TRBJ2-2; the match to TRBD1 covers 7 bases. Looked up from germline, CDR1 is WNHNN and CDR2 is SYGVQD (reference sequence). The CDR3 loop spans 16 amino acids. V shed 5 bases and J 1 base; nucleotides not matched to a gene: 7. The CDR3 spells CASSNYRGLNTGELFF. DNA of the CDR3: TGCGCCAGCAGTAACTACAGGGGCCTGAACACCGGGGAGCTGTTTTTT.

The chain combines TRBV5-1 with TRBJ1-2; 9 positions match TRBD1. The V segment lost 4 bases and the J segment 4 bases; nucleotides outside the gene matches: 5. Germline V gene sequence: CDR1 SGHRS, CDR2 YFSETQ. This CDR3 spans 14 amino acids. The CDR3 DNA follows: TGCGCCAGCAGCCCCTCGACAGGGGGCTATGGCTACACCTTC. Protein sequence: CASSPSTGGYGYTF.